The source of this TCR beta chain is a study of CD8+ T cells in alopecia areata. About the research overall: The drug, tofacitinib, lasted 6 to 18 months, followed by 6 months off drug. By percentage of affected scalp area, the severity of treated patients was scored. Study-wide findings and caveats: Numerous clones, expanded in lesions, remained in scalp and blood during tofacitinib. Scalp clonality and expanded CD8+ clones among the top 100 showed significant decreases with tofacitinib.

Trimming cost V 2 bases and J 3 bases, with 14 bases left between them. Per germline, CDR1 GTSNPN and CDR2 SVGIG (reference sequence). This CDR3 spans 14 amino acids. As to treatment: oral pan-JAK inhibitor, 5-10 mg twice daily. RNA was isolated and reverse transcribed to cDNA, the sequencing template. Assay used: immunoSEQ multiplex PCR; TCRdb lists only in-frame clones, some missing. The sample carries about 120,000 clones, roughly 50% recorded once. In regard to this clone: Its antigen is not identified.

The genes are TRBV30 and TRBJ2-7, with a possible D match to TRBD1 (6 bases). Here the sequenced sample was CD4+ T cells sorted from blood, taken at week 24, from a patient treated with tofacitinib. The TCR was taken from a human donor with alopecia areata. CDR3 sequence: CAWSYETGGYEQYF. The CDR3 DNA sequence: TGTGCCTGGAGTTACGAGACAGGCGGCTACGAGCAGTACTTC. Drawing the rest from reference TRBV30 and TRBJ2-7, the complete variable domain is SQTIHQWPATLVQPVGSPLSLECTVEGTSNPNLYWYRQAAGRGLQLLFYSVGIGQISSEVPQNLSASRPQDRQFILSSKKLLLSDSGFYLCAWSYETGGYEQYFGPGTRLTVT.